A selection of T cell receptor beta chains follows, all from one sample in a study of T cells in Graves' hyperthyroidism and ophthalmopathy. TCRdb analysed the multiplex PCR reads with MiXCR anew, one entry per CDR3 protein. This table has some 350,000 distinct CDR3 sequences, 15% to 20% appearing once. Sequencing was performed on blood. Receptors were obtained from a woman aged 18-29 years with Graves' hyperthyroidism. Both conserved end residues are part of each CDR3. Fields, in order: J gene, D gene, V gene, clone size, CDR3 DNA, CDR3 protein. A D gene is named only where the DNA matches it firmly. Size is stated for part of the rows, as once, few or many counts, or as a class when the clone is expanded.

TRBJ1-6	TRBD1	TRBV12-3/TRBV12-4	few	TGTGCCAGCACTATCCAGGGGGTTTTTAATTCACCCCTCCACTTT	CASTIQGVFNSPLHF
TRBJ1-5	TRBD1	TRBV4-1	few	TGCGCCAGCAGCTCCGGGACAGGGAGGACTTATAGCAATCAGCCCCAGCATTTT	CASSSGTGRTYSNQPQHF
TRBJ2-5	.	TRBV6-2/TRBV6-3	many	TGTGCCAGCAGTTACTCGGGGGTAACCCGGGGGACCCAGTACTTC	CASSYSGVTRGTQYF
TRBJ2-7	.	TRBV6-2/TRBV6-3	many	TGTGCCAGCAGTTACGAGCCACTCGAGCAGTACTTC	CASSYEPLEQYF
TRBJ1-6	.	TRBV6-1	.	TGTGCCAGCAGTGAATACCGGGACTCACCCCTCCACTTT	CASSEYRDSPLHF
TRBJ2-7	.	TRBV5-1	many	TGCGCCAGCAGCTTGGGGGATAATTTCCGGGAACAGTACTTC	CASSLGDNFREQYF
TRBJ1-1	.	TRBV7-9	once	TGTGCCAGCAGCCTGAAGACCGGGACGAACACTGAAGCTTTCTTT	CASSLKTGTNTEAFF
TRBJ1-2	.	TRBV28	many	TGTGCCAGCAGCTCCGACAGGCCCTACACCTTC	CASSSDRPYTF
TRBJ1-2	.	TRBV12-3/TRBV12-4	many	TGTGCCAGCAGGACCGCCCATTTGGGGCAATATGGCTACACCTTC	CASRTAHLGQYGYTF
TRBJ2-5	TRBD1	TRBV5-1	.	TGCGCCAGCAGTCTACAGGGGACCGGGGAGACCCAGTACTTC	CASSLQGTGETQYF
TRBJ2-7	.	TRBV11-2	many	TGTGCCAGCAGCTTTTCCCTCTTACGAGCGCAGTACTTC	CASSFSLLRAQYF
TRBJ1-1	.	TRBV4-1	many	TGCGCCAGCAGCCAAGATATACAGGTTGCTGAAGCTTTCTTT	CASSQDIQVAEAFF
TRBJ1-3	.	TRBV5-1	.	TGCGCCAGCAGCTCTGGGACGGCGGGAAACACCATATATTTT	CASSSGTAGNTIYF
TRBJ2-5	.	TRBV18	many	TGTGCCAGCTCACCACCGGATGGGGGTCAACAAGAGACCCAGTACTTC	CASSPPDGGQQETQYF
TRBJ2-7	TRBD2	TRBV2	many	TGTGCCAGCAGTGAGCGGGGGAACTCCTACGAGCAGTACTTC	CASSERGNSYEQYF
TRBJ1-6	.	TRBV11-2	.	TGTGCCAGCAGCTTACCGCCAAGTTCACCCCTCCACTTT	CASSLPPSSPLHF
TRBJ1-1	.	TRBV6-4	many	TGTGCCAGCAGTGAACAAGGAAACACTGAAGCTTTCTTT	CASSEQGNTEAFF
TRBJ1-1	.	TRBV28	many	TGTGCCAGCACCTTGGGGTACACTGAAGCTTTCTTT	CASTLGYTEAFF
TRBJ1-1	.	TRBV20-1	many	TGCAGTGCTACCAAAGTTGGACAGTGGGACACTGAAGCTTTCTTT	CSATKVGQWDTEAFF
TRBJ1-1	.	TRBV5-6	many	TGTGCCAGCAGCCTCCTCCTAGGGTGGACTGAAGCTTTCTTT	CASSLLLGWTEAFF